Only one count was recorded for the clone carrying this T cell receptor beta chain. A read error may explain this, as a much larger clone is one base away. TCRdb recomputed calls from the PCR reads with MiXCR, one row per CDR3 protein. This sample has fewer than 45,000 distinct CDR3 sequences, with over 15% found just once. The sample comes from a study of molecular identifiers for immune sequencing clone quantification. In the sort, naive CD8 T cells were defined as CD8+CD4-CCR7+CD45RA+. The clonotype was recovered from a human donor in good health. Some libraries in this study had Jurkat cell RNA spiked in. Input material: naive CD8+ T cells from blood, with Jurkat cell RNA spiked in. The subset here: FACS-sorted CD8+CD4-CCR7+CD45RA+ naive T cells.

The CDR3 DNA follows: TGTGCCAGCAGTTCTCTCGGACTAGCGGGGGGCGCAGATACGCAGTATTTT. It codes for CASSSLGLAGGADTQYF. The gene calls are TRBV12-3 or TRBV12-4 and TRBJ2-3, with TRBD2 matching over 14 bases. There are 17 residues in the CDR3. J was trimmed by 4 bases and V by 4 bases; bases with no gene match: 7.